The 25 T cell receptor beta chains given below trace back to one sample, sequenced in a study of technical replicates of blood from a handful of donors. Clones were sequenced by immunoSEQ multiplex PCR, and TCRdb holds only the in-frame ones, with some missing. The table shows about 97,000 clones, with roughly 95% occurring only once. Sequencing was done on a sample of T cells isolated from PBMCs. These receptors were taken from a human donor in good health.

The chain carries TRBV18 and TRBJ1-2; 7 bases line up with TRBD1. The ends lost 1 base at V and 5 bases at J; junction bases unmatched: 13. CDR1 is KGHSH, CDR2 LQKENI, per germline. This CDR3 has 17 amino acids. The CDR3 spells CASSPLPGQPLFYGYTF. CDR3 bases: TGTGCCAGCTCACCACTCCCGGGACAGCCCCTTTTTTATGGCTACACCTTC.

The chain employs TRBV7-9 and TRBJ1-3; D not resolved. This CDR3 has 13 amino acids. Trimming took off 1 base at V and 4 bases at J, with 5 bases between the two ends. Germline V gene lookup returns CDR1 SEHNR and CDR2 FQNEAQ (reference sequence). The CDR3 sequence is CASSLGAGNTIYF. The CDR3 DNA sequence: TGTGCCAGCAGCTTAGGAGCCGGAAACACCATATATTTT.

This clone was detected only once. V and J are TRBV11-3 and TRBJ2-5; 9 bases line up with TRBD2. Unmatched junction bases numbered 2, after V lost 3 bases and J lost 0 bases. The CDR3 is made up of 15 amino acids. The germline V gene encodes CDR1 SGHNT and CDR2 YENEEA. The DNA of the CDR3 is TGTGCCAGCAGCTTTGCGGGAGGGTACCAAGAGACCCAGTACTTC. Amino acid sequence: CASSFAGGYQETQYF.

The chain couples TRBV5-6 to TRBJ1-2; 7 positions match TRBD1. CDR3 length: 14 residues. Trimming at V came to 5 bases and at J to 4 bases, leaving 8 bases not matched to a gene. CDR1 is SGHDT and CDR2 is YYEEEE in the germline V gene. CDR3 amino acids: CASRVTGVLYGYTF. In nucleotides, the CDR3 is TGTGCCAGCAGGGTAACAGGGGTCCTCTATGGCTACACCTTC.

The chain carries TRBV19 and TRBJ2-5, with 11 bases fitting TRBD2. CDR3 length: 20 amino acids. The V gene's germline CDR1 is LNHDA and CDR2 SQIVND (reference sequence). Trimming cost V 3 bases and J 1 base; bases outside gene matches: 16. CDR3 bases: TGTGCCAGTAGTATGCCCTGGCTAGCGGGAGGCCTACGCTCCCAAGAGACCCAGTACTTC. Amino acids: CASSMPWLAGGLRSQETQYF.

This sequence joins TRBV6-1 and TRBJ2-1; D is perhaps TRBD2 (5 bases). The CDR3 spans 15 residues. With 8 bases removed from V and 6 bases from J, the gap between germline ends came to 20 bases. From germline, CDR1 is MNHNS and CDR2 SASEGT. CDR3 in DNA: TGTGCCAGCCTTATCCGGACTTTCGTGTCCAATGAGCAGTTCTTC. Protein sequence: CASLIRTFVSNEQFF.

The gene calls are TRBV5-6 and TRBJ1-2, with D possibly matching TRBD1 (5 bases). CDR1 is SGHDT, CDR2 YYEEEE, per germline. The ends were cut back, 1 base at V and 8 bases at J, with 24 bases in the middle. This CDR3 is 17 amino acids long. CDR3 protein: CASSLFGFSGRPSGYTF. For the CDR3, the DNA is TGTGCCAGCAGCTTGTTTGGTTTCTCAGGGCGCCCAAGCGGCTACACCTTC.

In its sample, this clone was seen a few times. The chain has TRBV6-1 and TRBJ2-3, with a tentative D call TRBD2 (8 bases). Germline lookup yields CDR1 MNHNS and CDR2 SASEGT. Trimming took off 3 bases at V and 4 bases at J, with 20 bases between the two ends. The CDR3 runs to 17 residues. In DNA form, the CDR3 reads TGTGCCAGCAGTGATCCGGGAGGGGGCGATTGGGCAGATACGCAGTATTTT. It encodes CASSDPGGGDWADTQYF.

The chain carries TRBV4-3 and TRBJ2-7; D gene ambiguous. CDR3 length equals 13 residues. In germline, CDR1 is LGHNA, CDR2 YSLEER. V lost 4 bases to trimming and J lost 4 bases, with 11 bases between them. The CDR3 sequence: CASSRHQSYEQYF. CDR3 DNA: TGCGCCAGCAGCCGACATCAGTCGTACGAGCAGTACTTC.

In its sample, this clone was seen once. The rearrangement links TRBV14 to TRBJ2-2; 8 bases match TRBD1. Germline V gene data show CDR1 as SGHDN and CDR2 as FVKESK. This CDR3 contains 17 residues. V trimming: 4 bases; J trimming: 5 bases; junction bases outside the gene matches: 12. The CDR3 reads CASSLSWSWTGTGELFF. The CDR3 DNA sequence: TGTGCCAGCAGCCTCAGTTGGTCATGGACAGGGACCGGGGAGCTGTTTTTT.

The J gene is TRBJ2-7, the V gene TRBV14; 7 bases align to TRBD1. The CDR3 is 16 amino acids. The germline CDR1 and CDR2 sequences are SGHDN and FVKESK. V was clipped by 6 bases and J by 1 base; unmatched bases: 12. The CDR3: CASRNSYRDRSYEQYF. CDR3 nucleotide sequence: TGTGCCAGCAGGAACTCGTACCGGGACAGATCCTACGAGCAGTACTTC.

Here the CDR3 reads CASSLGDRGFNYGYTF. In nucleotides, the CDR3 is TGTGCCAGCAGCTTAGGGGACAGGGGTTTCAACTATGGCTACACCTTC. The chain joins TRBV7-6 to TRBJ1-2, with 10 bases that match TRBD1. The CDR3 has 16 residues. V lost 1 base, J lost 2 bases, and 4 bases stayed unmatched. From germline, CDR1 is SGHVS and CDR2 FNYEAQ.

The chain uses TRBV9 and TRBJ2-3; 8 bases are shared with TRBD1. The CDR3 is 15 residues long. CDR1 is SGDLS, CDR2 YYNGEE, per germline. J gave up 5 bases and V 4 bases, and 9 bases lay outside the gene matches. CDR3 residues: CASSSTGGILDTQYF. CDR3 in DNA: TGTGCCAGCAGCTCTACAGGGGGTATTTTAGATACGCAGTATTTT.

This sequence joins TRBV7-6 and TRBJ1-5; TRBD1 matches 8 bases. The trim removed 5 bases at V and 3 bases at J, leaving 6 bases unmatched. This CDR3 region has 15 residues. Germline loops: CDR1 SGHVS, CDR2 FNYEAQ. The CDR3 bases are TGTGCCAGCAGCCCGCACAGGGGGAACAATCAGCCCCAGCATTTT. It specifies CASSPHRGNNQPQHF.

The CDR3 coding sequence is TGTGCCAGCAGTGAAGGACTAGCGGGAGGAACCGGGGAGCTGTTTTTT. Protein: CASSEGLAGGTGELFF. The gene calls are TRBV27 and TRBJ2-2; 14 nucleotides line up with TRBD2. The CDR3 contains 16 residues. V shed 5 bases and J 5 bases; nucleotides not matched to a gene: 4. Germline V gene lookup returns CDR1 MNHEY and CDR2 SMNVEV (reference sequence).

This chain connects TRBV2 to TRBJ2-3; a weak D match, TRBD1 (6 bases). V gave up 3 bases and J gave up 4 bases, with 11 bases separating them. The CDR3 covers 14 residues. Germline CDR1 SNHLY, CDR2 FYNNEI. The CDR3 DNA reads as TGTGCCAGCAGTGAGCAGGGGATAGCAGATACGCAGTATTTT. It specifies CASSEQGIADTQYF.

The chain is built from TRBV6-1 and TRBJ2-7, with a possible D match to TRBD1 (5 bases). Germline V gives CDR1 MNHNS, CDR2 SASEGT. V dropped 2 bases and J dropped 4 bases, with 21 bases sitting between them. This CDR3 comprises 17 residues. The CDR3 protein is CASSERAGKSRGYEQYF. The CDR3 nucleotides read TGTGCCAGCAGTGAACGGGCAGGGAAGTCTAGAGGATACGAGCAGTACTTC.

The chain couples TRBV11-3 to TRBJ2-3; D is unclear. In germline, CDR1 is SGHNT, CDR2 YENEEA. The CDR3 runs 18 residues. With 4 bases removed from V and 0 bases from J, the gap between germline ends came to 20 bases. The CDR3, as DNA: TGTGCCAGCAGCTCCTTCCTTGGGCAGGATAGGAGCACAGATACGCAGTATTTT. Protein sequence: CASSSFLGQDRSTDTQYF.

The J gene is TRBJ1-1, the V gene TRBV27; D gene uncertain. V was trimmed by 2 bases and J by 4 bases, leaving 14 bases between them. Looked up from germline, CDR1 is MNHEY and CDR2 is SMNVEV (reference sequence). CDR3 size: 15 residues. Written as DNA, the CDR3 is TGTGCCAGCAGTTTAGGAAGGCCGGGAGCCACTGAAGCTTTCTTT. Its protein is CASSLGRPGATEAFF.

This chain uses TRBV6-4 with TRBJ1-5; possible D gene TRBD1, 6 bases. The CDR3 consists of 13 residues. Germline V CDR1 and CDR2: MRHNA, SNTAGT. The V gene lost 3 bases and the J gene lost 5 bases, with 8 bases spanning the gap. As DNA, the CDR3 is TGTGCCAGCAGTGATAACAGGGATCAGCCCCAGCATTTT. The encoded protein is CASSDNRDQPQHF.

This clone is a singleton in its sample. The chain recombines TRBV7-9 with TRBJ2-3; tentative D call: TRBD2 (5 bases). CDR1 SEHNR and CDR2 FQNEAQ come from the germline V gene (reference sequence). The ends were cut back, 11 bases at V and 3 bases at J, with 18 bases in the middle. CDR3 length: 14 residues. The CDR3 DNA reads as TGTGCCGGCTATGCTCTAGCCGTGACAGATACGCAGTATTTT. This sequence encodes CAGYALAVTDTQYF.

CDR3 region: CASRSPGRWSTQYF. CDR3 nucleotides: TGTGCCAGTAGATCCCCCGGGAGATGGAGCACGCAGTATTTT. The rearrangement joins TRBV19 to TRBJ2-3; perhaps TRBD2 as D (6 bases). This CDR3 comprises 14 residues. Between the trimmed V and J ends, which lost 6 bases and 9 bases, there was a span of 19 bases. Germline CDR1 reads LNHDA; CDR2 reads SQIVND (reference sequence).

The sample holds one count of this clone. This rearrangement joins TRBV7-2 to TRBJ1-1; tentatively, D is TRBD1 (5 bases). Trimming pared 5 bases from V and 2 bases from J, leaving 12 bases between. The length of the CDR3 is 14 residues. In germline, CDR1 is SGHTA, CDR2 FQGNSA. CDR3 amino acids: CASSPGSVNTEAFF. Written as DNA, the CDR3 is TGTGCCAGCAGCCCAGGGTCGGTAAACACTGAAGCTTTCTTT.

This chain joins TRBV4-1 and TRBJ1-1, with unresolved D. The germline gives CDR1 MGHRA, CDR2 YSYEKL. Trimming removed 1 base at V and 1 base at J, with 13 bases between. This CDR3 is built from 16 residues. The CDR3 loop is CASSQGSLLPNTEAFF. The DNA for the CDR3 is TGCGCCAGCAGCCAAGGTTCACTGCTACCGAACACTGAAGCTTTCTTT.

This sequence joins TRBV4-3 and TRBJ2-1; TRBD2 matches at 11 bases. The germline CDR1 and CDR2 sequences are LGHNA and YSLEER. With 4 bases clipped from V and 3 bases from J, the junction kept 2 bases outside the gene matches. This CDR3 contains 15 residues. CDR3 nucleotide sequence: TGCGCCAGCAGCCCGGGACTAGCGGACTACAATGAGCAGTTCTTC. Its protein is CASSPGLADYNEQFF.